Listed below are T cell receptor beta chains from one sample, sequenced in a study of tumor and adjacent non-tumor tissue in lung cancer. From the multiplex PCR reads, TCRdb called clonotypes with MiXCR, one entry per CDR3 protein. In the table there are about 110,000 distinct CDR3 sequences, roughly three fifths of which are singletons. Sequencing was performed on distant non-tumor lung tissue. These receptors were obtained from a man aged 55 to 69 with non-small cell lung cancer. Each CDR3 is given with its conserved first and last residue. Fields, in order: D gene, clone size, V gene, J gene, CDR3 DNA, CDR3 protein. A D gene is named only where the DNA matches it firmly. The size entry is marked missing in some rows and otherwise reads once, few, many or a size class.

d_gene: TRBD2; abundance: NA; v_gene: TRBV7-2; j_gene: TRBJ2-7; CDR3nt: TGTGCCAGCAGCTTGGCGGGAGGTTCCTACGAGCAGTACTTC; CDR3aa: CASSLAGGSYEQYF
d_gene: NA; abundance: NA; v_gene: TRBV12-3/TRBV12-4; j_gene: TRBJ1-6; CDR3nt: TGTGACAGCAGTTTAGCGCCCGGGGGGAATTCACCCCCCCACTTT; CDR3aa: CDSSLAPGGNSPPHF
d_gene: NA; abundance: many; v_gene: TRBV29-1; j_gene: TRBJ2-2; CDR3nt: TGCAGCGTGCTTGAGAGCGTTACCGGGGAGCTGTTTTTT; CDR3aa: CSVLESVTGELFF
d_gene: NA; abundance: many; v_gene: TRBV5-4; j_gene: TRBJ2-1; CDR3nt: TGTGCCAGCAGTTTGGACACCTACAATGAGCAGTTCTTC; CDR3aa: CASSLDTYNEQFF
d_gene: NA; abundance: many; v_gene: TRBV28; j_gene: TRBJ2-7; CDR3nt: TGTGCCAGCAGTTCTATCTCGGGCTACCTTCCTCGGTACTTC; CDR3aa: CASSSISGYLPRYF
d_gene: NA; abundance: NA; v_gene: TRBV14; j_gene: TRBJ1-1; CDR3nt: TGTGCCAGCGAAGCAAAAGCTGACGGGGGGAGCACTGAAGCTTTCTTT; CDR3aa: CASEAKADGGSTEAFF
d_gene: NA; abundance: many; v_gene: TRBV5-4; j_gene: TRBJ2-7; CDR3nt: TGTGCCAGCAGCTTAGGGTCGAACTACGAGCAGTACTTC; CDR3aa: CASSLGSNYEQYF
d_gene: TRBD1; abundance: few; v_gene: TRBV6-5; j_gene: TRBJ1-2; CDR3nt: TGTGCCCGCAGTTCCGGGACAGGGGGCGGCTACACCTTC; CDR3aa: CARSSGTGGGYTF
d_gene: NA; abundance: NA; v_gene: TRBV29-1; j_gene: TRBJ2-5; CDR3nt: TGCAGCGTTGAAGGAGAACAAAACCAAGAGACCCCGTACTTC; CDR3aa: CSVEGEQNQETPYF
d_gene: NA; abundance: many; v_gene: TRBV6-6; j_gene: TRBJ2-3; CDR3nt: TGTGCCAGCAGTTTTAGGGGGATAGATACGCAGTATTTT; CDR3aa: CASSFRGIDTQYF
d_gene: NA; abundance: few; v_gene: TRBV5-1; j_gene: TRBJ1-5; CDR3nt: TGCGCCAGCTGTTCCGATTGGGGAGAGCCCCAGCATTTT; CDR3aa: CASCSDWGEPQHF
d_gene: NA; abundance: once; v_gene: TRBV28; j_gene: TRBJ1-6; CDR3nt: TGTGCCAGCCGCACAGGAGGGGGTCGATCACCCCTCCACTTT; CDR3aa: CASRTGGGRSPLHF
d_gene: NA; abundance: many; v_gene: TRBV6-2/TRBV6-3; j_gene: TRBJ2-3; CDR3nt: TGTGCCAGCAGAAGGGCAGGGGGCACAGATACGCAGTATTTT; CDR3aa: CASRRAGGTDTQYF
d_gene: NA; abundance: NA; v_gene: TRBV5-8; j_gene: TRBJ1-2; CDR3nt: TGTGCCAGCAGTCCGAGGACGGGCCGGGCTAACTATGGCTACACCTTC; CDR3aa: CASSPRTGRANYGYTF
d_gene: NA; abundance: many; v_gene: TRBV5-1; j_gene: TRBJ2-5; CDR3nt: TGCGCCAGCAGCCCAATAACACGGCAACTGGAAGAGACCCAGTACTTC; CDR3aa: CASSPITRQLEETQYF
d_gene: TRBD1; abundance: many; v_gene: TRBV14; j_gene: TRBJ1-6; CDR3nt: TGTGCCAGCAGCCCCATTGCAGACAGGGGCGGATTTAATTCACCCCTCCACTTT; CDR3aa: CASSPIADRGGFNSPLHF
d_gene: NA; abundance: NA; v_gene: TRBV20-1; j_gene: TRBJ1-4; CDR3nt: TGCAGTGCTACAGGGGCGCGCGAAAAACTGTTTTTT; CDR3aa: CSATGAREKLFF
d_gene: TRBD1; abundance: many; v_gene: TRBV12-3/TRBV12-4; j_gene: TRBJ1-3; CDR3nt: TGTGCCAGCAGTGCACACAGGGGTTTCTCTGGAAACACCATATATTTT; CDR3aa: CASSAHRGFSGNTIYF
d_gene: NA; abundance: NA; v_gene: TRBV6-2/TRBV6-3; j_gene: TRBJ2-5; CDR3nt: TGTGCCAGTCGGACTATCGGCCATGAGACCCAGTACTTC; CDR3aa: CASRTIGHETQYF
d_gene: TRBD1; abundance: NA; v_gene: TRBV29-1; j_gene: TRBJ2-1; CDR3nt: TGCAGCGTTGATGGGTTAGAGGGGGCCGGTAATGAGCAGTTCTTC; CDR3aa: CSVDGLEGAGNEQFF
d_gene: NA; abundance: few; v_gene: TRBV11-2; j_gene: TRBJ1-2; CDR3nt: TGTGCCAGTAGCCCCCTGGCAGGAAACTATGACTACACCTTC; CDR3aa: CASSPLAGNYDYTF
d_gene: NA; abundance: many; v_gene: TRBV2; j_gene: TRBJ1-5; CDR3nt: TGTGCCAGCGCTCGGGGAGAGGGCAATCAGCCCCAGCATTTT; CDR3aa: CASARGEGNQPQHF
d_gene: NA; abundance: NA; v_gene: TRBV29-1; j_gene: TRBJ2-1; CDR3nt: TGCGACGCCAACGAGGCCACACAGGGTGGCATGGGTGAGCAGTTCTTC; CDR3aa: CDANEATQGGMGEQFF
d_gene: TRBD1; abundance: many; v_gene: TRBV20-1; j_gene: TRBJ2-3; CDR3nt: TGCAGTGCTAGCGGACAGGGCTGGACAGATACGCAGTATTTT; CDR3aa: CSASGQGWTDTQYF
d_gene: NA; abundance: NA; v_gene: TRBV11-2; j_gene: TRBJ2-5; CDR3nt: TGTGCCAGCTGCTTAGAGAGCGGGACAATCGAAGAGACCCAATACTTC; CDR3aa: CASCLESGTIEETQYF
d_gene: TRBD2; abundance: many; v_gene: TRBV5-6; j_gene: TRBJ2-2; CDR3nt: TGTGCCAGCAGGAAGGGACTAGAAGGCACCGGGGAGCTGTTTTTT; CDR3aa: CASRKGLEGTGELFF
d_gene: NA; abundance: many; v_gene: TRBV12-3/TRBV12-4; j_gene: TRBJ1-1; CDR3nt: TGTGCCAGCAGTCCCCGACACCGACCTGAAGCTTTCTTT; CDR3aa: CASSPRHRPEAFF
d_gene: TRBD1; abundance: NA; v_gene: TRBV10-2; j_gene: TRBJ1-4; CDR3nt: TGCGCCAGCAGTGAACAGGGGGCGCGGGTTAGTGAAAAACTGTTTTTT; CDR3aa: CASSEQGARVSEKLFF
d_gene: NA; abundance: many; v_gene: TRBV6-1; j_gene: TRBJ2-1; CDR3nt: TGTGCCACCCAAGGGACCTTACGGCAGTTCTTC; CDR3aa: CATQGTLRQFF
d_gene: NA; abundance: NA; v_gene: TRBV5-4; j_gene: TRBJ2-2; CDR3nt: TGTGTCAGCAACTTGGACAGCACGAACACCGGGGAGCTGTTTTTT; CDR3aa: CVSNLDSTNTGELFF
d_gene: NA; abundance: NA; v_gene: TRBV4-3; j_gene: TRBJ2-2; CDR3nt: TGCGCCAGCAGCCAAGATGCGGGGGCATGGAAGCTGTTTTTT; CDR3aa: CASSQDAGAWKLFF
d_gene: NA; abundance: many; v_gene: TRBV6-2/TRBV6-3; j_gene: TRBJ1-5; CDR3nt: TGTGCCAGCAGTGGATTCGACACCAATCAGCCCCAGCATTTT; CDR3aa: CASSGFDTNQPQHF
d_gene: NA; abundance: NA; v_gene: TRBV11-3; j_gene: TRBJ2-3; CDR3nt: TGCGCCAACAGCCCAACTAGAAACACAGATACGCGGTATTTT; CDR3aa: CANSPTRNTDTRYF